What follows are 13 T cell receptor beta chains derived from one specimen sequenced in a study of blood T cell repertoires in COVID-19. TCRdb keeps only in-frame clones here, not all; method: immunoSEQ multiplex PCR. Counted here are about 120,000 clones, roughly 85% occurring once; the ten biggest clones make up over 20%. Material: peripheral blood. These receptor sequences come from a woman at least 80 years old with acute or convalescent COVID-19.

The chain joins TRBV28 to TRBJ2-7; TRBD1 might be the D (5 bases). The V and J ends lost 5 bases and 5 bases respectively, with 13 bases between them. Looked up from germline, CDR1 is MDHEN and CDR2 is SYDVKM. This CDR3 contains 13 residues. CDR3 coding DNA: TGTGCCAGCAGTCCGATTCAGGGCCACGAGCAGTACGTC. Protein product: CASSPIQGHEQYV.

The V and J genes are TRBV12-5 and TRBJ2-7; D is uncertain. This CDR3 contains 13 residues. V was pared by 3 bases and J by 0 bases, with 6 bases between. CDR1 LGHNT and CDR2 FRNRAP come from the germline V gene. CDR3 coding DNA: TGTGCTAGTGGTTTTGGGCCCTCCTACGAGCAGTACTTC. Its translation: CASGFGPSYEQYF.

The rearrangement uses TRBV4-1 and TRBJ1-2, with 7 bases matching TRBD1. The CDR3 is 14 residues long. CDR1 is MGHRA, CDR2 YSYEKL, per germline. Trimming removed 3 bases from V and 7 bases from J; junction bases left unmatched: 8. CDR3: CASSQGTGAGGYTF. The CDR3 DNA is TGCGCCAGCAGCCAGGGAACAGGGGCCGGTGGCTACACCTTC.

V and J are TRBV19 and TRBJ1-6, with a tentative D call TRBD1 (5 bases). V dropped 4 bases and J dropped 7 bases, with 17 bases sitting between them. CDR3 length equals 16 residues. Germline V gene lookup returns CDR1 LNHDA and CDR2 SQIVND (reference sequence). The CDR3 nucleotides are TGTGCCAGTAGTACCACAGGTTTAGGGGCGAATTCACCCCTCCACTTT. Its translation is CASSTTGLGANSPLHF. Drawing the rest from reference TRBV19 and TRBJ1-6, the complete variable domain is DGGITQSPKYLFRKEGQNVTLSCEQNLNHDAMYWYRQDPGQGLRLIYYSQIVNDFQKGDIAEGYSVSREKKESFPLTVTSAQKNPTAFYLCASSTTGLGANSPLHFGNGTRLTVT.

About this clone: This specimen includes other DNA sequences encoding the same CDR3. The chain combines TRBV2 with TRBJ2-3; no clear D gene. This CDR3 spans 14 amino acids. V shed 7 bases and J shed 2 bases, with 13 bases lying between them. Germline V gives CDR1 SNHLY, CDR2 FYNNEI. The CDR3 spells CASNLGTVTDTQYF. The CDR3 bases are TGTGCCAGCAATCTTGGAACAGTCACAGATACGCAGTATTTT.

In nucleotides, the CDR3 is TGTGCCAGCAGCAGACAGGGATCCTACGAGCAGTACTTC. This encodes CASSRQGSYEQYF. The chain couples TRBV27 to TRBJ2-7; 7 bases fit TRBD1. V was clipped by 6 bases and J by 1 base; unmatched bases: 3. Germline values: CDR1 MNHEY, CDR2 SMNVEV (reference sequence). CDR3 length: 13 residues.

This clone has more than one count but fewer than ten. The V call is TRBV3-1 (or the pseudogene TRBV3-2), the J call TRBJ2-2; unclear D gene. In germline, CDR1 is LGHDT, CDR2 YNNKEL (reference sequence). V was pared by 1 base and J by 4 bases, with 4 bases between. The CDR3 contains 13 residues. The CDR3 protein is CASSQAGTGELFF. As DNA, the CDR3 is TGTGCCAGCAGCCAAGCAGGCACCGGGGAGCTGTTTTTT.

The chain links TRBV27 to TRBJ2-2; D not resolved. Germline V gene data show CDR1 as MNHEY and CDR2 as SMNVEV (reference sequence). The CDR3 extends over 15 amino acids. The V end lost 5 bases, the J end lost 2 bases, and 12 bases lay between the germline ends. CDR3 loop: CASSPSRLNTGELFF. The CDR3 bases are TGTGCCAGCAGTCCATCCAGGCTAAACACCGGGGAGCTGTTTTTT.

The gene calls are TRBV11-2 and TRBJ2-7, with 7 bases fitting TRBD1. V lost 5 bases, J lost 2 bases, and 6 bases stayed unmatched. Germline CDR1 reads SGHAT; CDR2 reads FQNNGV. The CDR3 spans 14 residues. CDR3 in DNA: TGTGCCAGCAGCGGAAGGGACAGCCCCTACGAGCAGTACGTC. Amino acid sequence: CASSGRDSPYEQYV.

The chain has TRBV5-1 and TRBJ2-1; TRBD1 agrees at 7 bases. Per the germline V gene, CDR1 is SGHRS and CDR2 is YFSETQ. The CDR3 runs 15 residues. The J segment lost 2 bases and the V segment lost 1 base, leaving 3 bases of the junction unmatched. Here the CDR3 reads CASSLLQGPYNEQFF. DNA of the CDR3: TGCGCCAGCAGCTTGTTACAGGGGCCCTACAATGAGCAGTTCTTC.

This chain connects TRBV29-1 to TRBJ1-5; D ambiguous. The CDR3 spans 13 residues. Per the germline V gene, CDR1 is SQVTM and CDR2 is ANQGSEA. Trimming cost V 4 bases and J 2 bases, with 9 bases left between them. The CDR3 coding sequence is TGCAGCGTTGGGGTGGGAGGCAATCAGCCCCAGCATTTT. Translation gives CSVGVGGNQPQHF.

This chain uses TRBV7-9 with TRBJ2-1; 8 bases align to TRBD2. CDR1 is SEHNR, CDR2 FQNEAQ, per germline (reference sequence). CDR3 length equals 15 residues. V was clipped by 4 bases and J by 3 bases; unmatched bases: 5. The CDR3 DNA reads as TGTGCCAGCAGCTCCCCTCTAGCGGGCTACAATGAGCAGTTCTTC. Translated: CASSSPLAGYNEQFF.

V and J are TRBV4-1 and TRBJ2-3; D not certain. Trimming stripped 1 base from V and 0 bases from J, with 11 bases between. This CDR3 is 16 amino acids long. From germline, CDR1 is MGHRA and CDR2 YSYEKL. CDR3 residues: CASSQGGYRSTDTQYF. CDR3 DNA: TGCGCCAGCAGCCAAGGAGGCTACCGTAGCACAGATACGCAGTATTTT.